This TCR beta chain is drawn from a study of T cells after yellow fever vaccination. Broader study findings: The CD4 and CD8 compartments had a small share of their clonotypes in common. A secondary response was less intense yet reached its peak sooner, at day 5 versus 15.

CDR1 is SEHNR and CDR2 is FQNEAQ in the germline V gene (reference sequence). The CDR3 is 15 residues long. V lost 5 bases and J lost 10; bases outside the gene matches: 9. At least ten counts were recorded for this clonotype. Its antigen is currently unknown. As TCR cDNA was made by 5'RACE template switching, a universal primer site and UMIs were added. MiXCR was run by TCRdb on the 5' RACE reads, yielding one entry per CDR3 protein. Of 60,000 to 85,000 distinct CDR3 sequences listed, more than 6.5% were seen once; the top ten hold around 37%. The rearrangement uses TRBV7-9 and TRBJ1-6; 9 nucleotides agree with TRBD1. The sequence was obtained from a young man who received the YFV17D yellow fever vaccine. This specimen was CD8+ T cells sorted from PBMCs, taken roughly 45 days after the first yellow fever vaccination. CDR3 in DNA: TGTGCCAGCAGCCGTACAGGGGGCACCAGATCACCCCTCCACTTT. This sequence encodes CASSRTGGTRSPLHF.